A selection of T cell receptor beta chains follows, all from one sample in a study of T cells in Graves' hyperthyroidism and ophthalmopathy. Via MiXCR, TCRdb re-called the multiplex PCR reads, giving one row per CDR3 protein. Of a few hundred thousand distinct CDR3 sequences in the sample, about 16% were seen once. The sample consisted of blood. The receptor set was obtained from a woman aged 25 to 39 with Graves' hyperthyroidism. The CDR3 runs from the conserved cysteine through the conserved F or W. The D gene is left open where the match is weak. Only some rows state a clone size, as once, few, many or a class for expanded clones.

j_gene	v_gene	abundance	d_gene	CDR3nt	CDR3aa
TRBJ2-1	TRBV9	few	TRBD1	TGTGCCAGCAGCGTAGAGGGGGTCACAGGGGGCAATGAGCAGTTCTTC	CASSVEGVTGGNEQFF
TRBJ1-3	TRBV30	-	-	TGTGCCTGGGGTACTCCTTGGCAAGGATTCTCTGGAAACACCATATATTTT	CAWGTPWQGFSGNTIYF
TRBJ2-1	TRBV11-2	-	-	TGTGCCAGCAGCCCCGCCCAGCGGAGCTACAATGAGCAGTTCTTC	CASSPAQRSYNEQFF
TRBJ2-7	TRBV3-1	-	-	TGTGCCAGCAGCCAAGTACCTTTTGAGCAGTACTTC	CASSQVPFEQYF
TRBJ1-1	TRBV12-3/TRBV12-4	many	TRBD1	TGTGCCAGCAGTATCAAGGACAGGACTGAAGCTTTCTTT	CASSIKDRTEAFF
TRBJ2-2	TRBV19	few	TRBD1	TGTGCCACCACAGGGGCCCCGAACACCGGGGAGCTGTTTTTT	CATTGAPNTGELFF
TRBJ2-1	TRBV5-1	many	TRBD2	TGCGCCAGCAGCCCGGCGATGACTAGCGGGATGGATGAGCAGTTCTTC	CASSPAMTSGMDEQFF
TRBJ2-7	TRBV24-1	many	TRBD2	TGTGCCACCAGTAGTAGCGGGAGGAACGAGCAGTACTTC	CATSSSGRNEQYF
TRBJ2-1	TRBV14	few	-	TGTGCCAGCAGCCCAGGACGGACCCATGGTGAGCAGTTCTTC	CASSPGRTHGEQFF
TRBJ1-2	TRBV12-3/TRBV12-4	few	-	TGTGCCAGCAGCCAAGGACAACTTGGCTACACCTTC	CASSQGQLGYTF
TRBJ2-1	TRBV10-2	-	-	TGCGCCAGCAGCATGAATGTCCGGGGGGCCAATGAGCAGTTCTTC	CASSMNVRGANEQFF
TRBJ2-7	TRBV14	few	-	TGTGCCAGCAGCCAAGAGGTCGGCAGCTCCTACGAGCAGTACTTC	CASSQEVGSSYEQYF
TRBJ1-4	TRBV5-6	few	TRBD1	TGTGCCAGCAGCCCGTCGGGAGGACAGGCTCCTAATGAAAAACTGTTTTTT	CASSPSGGQAPNEKLFF
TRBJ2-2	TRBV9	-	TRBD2	TGTGCCAGCAGCGTAACGTCACTAGCGGGTAACACCGGGGAGCTGTTTTTT	CASSVTSLAGNTGELFF
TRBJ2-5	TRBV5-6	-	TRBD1	TGTGCCAGCAGCCAGACAGGGGTTGAGACCCAGTACTTC	CASSQTGVETQYF
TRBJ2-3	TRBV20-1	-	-	TGCAGTGCTTTTGGGGGTAGCACAGATACGCAGTATTTT	CSAFGGSTDTQYF
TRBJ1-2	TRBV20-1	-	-	TGCAGTGCTAGAGCAGCGGGGCGAAACGGCTATGGCTACACCTTC	CSARAAGRNGYGYTF
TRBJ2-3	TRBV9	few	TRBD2	TGTGCCAGCAGCGCAAACCCCGGGACTAAAGGCACAGATACGCAGTATTTT	CASSANPGTKGTDTQYF
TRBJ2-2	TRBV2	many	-	TGTGCCAGCAGTGAAGATCGAGGGAACACCGGGGAGCTGTTTTTT	CASSEDRGNTGELFF
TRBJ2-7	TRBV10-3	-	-	TGTGCCATCAGTGAGTCTTGGGACTACGAGCAGTACTTC	CAISESWDYEQYF
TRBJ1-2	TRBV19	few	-	TGTGCCTCGGGAGCCTATGGCTACACCTTC	CASGAYGYTF
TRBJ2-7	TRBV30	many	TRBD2	TGTGCCTGGAGGGACCCGACTAGCGGGACCTACGAGCAGTACTTC	CAWRDPTSGTYEQYF
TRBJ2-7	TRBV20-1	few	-	TGCAGTGCTCCGAACGGGGGCGGATACGAGCAGTACTTC	CSAPNGGGYEQYF
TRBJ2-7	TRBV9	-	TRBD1	TGTGCCAGCAGCGTAGAGGGACAGGGTACCTACGAGCAGTACTTC	CASSVEGQGTYEQYF
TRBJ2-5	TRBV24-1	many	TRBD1	TGTGCCACCAGTGATCCCCCGGGACAGGGGCGCCGGGAGACCCAGTACTTC	CATSDPPGQGRRETQYF
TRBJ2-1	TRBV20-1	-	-	TGCAGTGCTAGTCGGCCTAACTACAATGAGCAGTTCTTC	CSASRPNYNEQFF
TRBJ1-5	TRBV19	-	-	TGTGCCAGTAGTATAGATCTGGGCCAGCCCCAGCATTTT	CASSIDLGQPQHF
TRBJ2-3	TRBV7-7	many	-	TGTGCCAGCACCCCCGGAGGGCGGGGAGATACGCAGTATTTT	CASTPGGRGDTQYF
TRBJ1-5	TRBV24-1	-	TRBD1	TGTGCCACCAGCCCGGGACAGAATAGCAATCAGCCCCAGCATTTT	CATSPGQNSNQPQHF
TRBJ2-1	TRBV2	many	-	TGTGCCAGCAGTGACCGCGGTGAGCAGTTCTTC	CASSDRGEQFF
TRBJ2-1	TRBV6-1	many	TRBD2	TGTGCCAGCAGCTTCGTTGGACTAGCGGGGTCCGCCTACAATGAGCAGTTCTTC	CASSFVGLAGSAYNEQFF
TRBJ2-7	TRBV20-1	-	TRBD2	TGCAGCCTATGGCGGGAGGGCTACGAGCAGTACTTC	CSLWREGYEQYF
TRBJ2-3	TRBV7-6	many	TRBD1	TGTGCCAGCAGGGTACTCGGACAGGGAGCAGATACGCAGTATTTT	CASRVLGQGADTQYF
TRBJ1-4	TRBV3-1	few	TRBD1	TGTGCCAGCAGCCAAAGCGGGACAGGGGGGGAAAAACTGTTTTTT	CASSQSGTGGEKLFF
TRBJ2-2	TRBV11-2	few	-	TGTGCCAGCAGCTTAGTTAGGGGAACCGGGGAGCTGTTTTTT	CASSLVRGTGELFF
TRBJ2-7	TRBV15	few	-	TGTGCCACCAGCAGGACGCCGGGACCCTACGAGCAGTACTTC	CATSRTPGPYEQYF
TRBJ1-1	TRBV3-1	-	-	TGTGCCAGCAGCCCCCGGGACGCAGCTGAAGCTTTCTTT	CASSPRDAAEAFF
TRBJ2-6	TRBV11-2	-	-	TGTGCCAGCAGCTCTAAGGGGACTGGGGCCAACGTCCTGACTTTC	CASSSKGTGANVLTF
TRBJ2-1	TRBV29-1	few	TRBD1	TGCAGCGTCCTGGGACAGGGAGCCGGGCGTTTTATCAATGAGCAGTTCTTC	CSVLGQGAGRFINEQFF
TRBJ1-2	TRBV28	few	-	TGTGCCAGCAGTTTAACGGAGTACTATGGCTACACCTTC	CASSLTEYYGYTF
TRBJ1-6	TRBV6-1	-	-	TGTGCCAGCAGTTACGTTATTACAAGCGATTATAATTCACCCCTCCACTTT	CASSYVITSDYNSPLHF
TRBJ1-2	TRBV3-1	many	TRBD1	TGTGCCAGCAGATACGACGGGACAGAAGCCTCGGGCTACACCTTC	CASRYDGTEASGYTF
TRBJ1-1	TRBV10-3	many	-	TGTGCCATCACCCCCGACACAGGCGCCGGCACTGAAGCTTTCTTT	CAITPDTGAGTEAFF
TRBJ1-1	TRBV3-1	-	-	TGTGCCAGCAGCCAAGGAAGTAGGACCGGCGGCACTGAAGCTTTCTTT	CASSQGSRTGGTEAFF
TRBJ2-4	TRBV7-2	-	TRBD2	TGTGCCAGCAGCCCTCGGACTAGCTCGGCCAAAAACATTCAGTACTTC	CASSPRTSSAKNIQYF
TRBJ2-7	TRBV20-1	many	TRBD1	TGCAGTGGGAAGCGACAGGGATCCTACGAGCAGTACTTC	CSGKRQGSYEQYF
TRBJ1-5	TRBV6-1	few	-	TGTGCCAGCGATGGGGGGGGCAATCAGCCCCAGCATTTT	CASDGGGNQPQHF
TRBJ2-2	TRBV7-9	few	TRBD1	TGTGCCAGCAGTCCCCCGGGACAGGGTGAAACCGGGGAGCTGTTTTTT	CASSPPGQGETGELFF
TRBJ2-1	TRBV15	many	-	TGTGCCACCAGCAGACCAGCCTCTAGCGAACCCTCCTACAATGAGCAGTTTTTC	CATSRPASSEPSYNEQFF
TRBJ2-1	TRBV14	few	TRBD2	TGTGCCAGCAGCCTTAATAGCGGGAGTTTTAGCTCCTACAATGAGCAGTTCTTC	CASSLNSGSFSSYNEQFF
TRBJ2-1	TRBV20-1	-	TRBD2	TGCAGTGCTAGGGGAGGGGTTGTGGGTGAGCAGTTCTTC	CSARGGVVGEQFF
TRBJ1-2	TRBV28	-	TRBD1	TGTGCCAGCAGTGCGACAGGGGGGTTCTATGGCTACACCTTC	CASSATGGFYGYTF
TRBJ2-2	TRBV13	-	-	TGTGCCAGCAGGTCAGGGGGGAGAGGCACCGGGGAGCTGTTTTTT	CASRSGGRGTGELFF
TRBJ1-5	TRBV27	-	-	TGTGCCAGCAGTTTATCGAGGGGGGTAGGCAATCAGCCCCAGCATTTT	CASSLSRGVGNQPQHF
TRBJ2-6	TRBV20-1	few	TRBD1	TGCAGTGCTCGGACAGGGGGCGACGGGGCCAACGTCCTGACTTTC	CSARTGGDGANVLTF
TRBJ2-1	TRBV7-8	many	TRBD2	TGTGCCAGCAGCTTCGGACTAGCGGTTTCAAGCTCCTACAATGAGCAGTTCTTC	CASSFGLAVSSSYNEQFF
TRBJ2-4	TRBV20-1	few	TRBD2	TGCAGTGCGAGCGTTCAGCGGGAGCTCGACAAAACCATTCAGTACTTC	CSASVQRELDKTIQYF
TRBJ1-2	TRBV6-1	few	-	TGTGCCAGCTACAGGACAAACAGATATGGCTACACCTTC	CASYRTNRYGYTF
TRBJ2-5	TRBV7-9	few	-	TGTGCCAGCAGGCAAATTGGGGAGACCCAGTACTTC	CASRQIGETQYF